This is a list of T cell receptor beta chains from one sample in a study of breast tumors, draining lymph nodes, adjacent tissues. TCRdb itself ran the multiplex PCR reads through MiXCR, one entry per CDR3 protein. The profile shows roughly 130,000 distinct CDR3 sequences, about 31% of them singletons. Sequenced input: axillary lymph node tissue. These receptors all stem from a female donor with breast cancer. Some clones in this sample may be carry-over from other donors' samples. CDR3s leave out the opening cysteine and the closing phenylalanine or tryptophan.

TRBV12-5	TRBJ1-3	ASGLPPHVGSGNTIY
TRBV4-3	TRBJ1-5	ASSQDSQVSHPQH
TRBV12-3/TRBV12-4	TRBJ2-1	ASSKAGTSLNYNEQF
TRBV12-3/TRBV12-4	TRBJ2-3	ASSHTRDTTDTQY
TRBV6-6	TRBJ1-4	ASTNRGTNEKLF
TRBV2	TRBJ1-6	ASTGVISYNSPLH
TRBV11-2	TRBJ1-2	ASSFTSGEGGYT
TRBV29-1	TRBJ2-7	SAGGGPFLDEQY
TRBV20-1	TRBJ1-4	SAPNPGGAYNEKLF
TRBV18	TRBJ2-5	ASSRAGTEQETQY
TRBV25-1	TRBJ2-1	ASKGEYSYNEQF
TRBV19	TRBJ2-1	ASSKWATSGHNEQF
TRBV7-9	TRBJ2-7	ASSRQGAGEQY
TRBV5-5	TRBJ1-1	ASSLGGQGWRNTEAF
TRBV27	TRBJ2-7	ASSLSVRGTYEQY
TRBV5-1	TRBJ2-1	ASSPNGQGSNEQF
TRBV6-5	TRBJ2-1	ASSSPAVYNEQF
TRBV6-4	TRBJ1-4	ASRMDRGGLVEKLF
TRBV7-8	TRBJ2-5	ATAKGFGQETQY
TRBV7-2	TRBJ2-3	ASSQLGGGTDTQY
TRBV27	TRBJ1-4	ASSLGTGPTNEKLF
TRBV7-3	TRBJ2-1	ASSLELAGGTYNEQF
TRBV18	TRBJ1-4	ASTPQRDRGNEKLF
TRBV6-1	TRBJ1-4	ASRIQGREKLF
TRBV7-3	TRBJ2-3	ASSKGSRGTDTQY
TRBV9	TRBJ2-5	ASSGTSPFETQS
TRBV18	TRBJ2-3	ASSSRGSSGRTDTQY
TRBV27	TRBJ1-2	ASSPSRSNYGYT
TRBV5-6	TRBJ1-1	ASSGSGTLGNTEAF
TRBV11-3	TRBJ2-6	ASSLQGKSSGANVLT
TRBV6-6	TRBJ1-5	ASSGTGGIGNQPQH
TRBV20-1	TRBJ2-5	SAPGGGQETQY
TRBV19	TRBJ2-2	ASSTRRDPRNTGELF
TRBV2	TRBJ1-5	ASNQGAINQPQH
TRBV7-9	TRBJ2-2	ASSLRVVGELF
TRBV5-5	TRBJ2-7	ASSSRLTYERY
TRBV18	TRBJ2-5	AVGSGLAETQY
TRBV5-1	TRBJ1-6	ASSLGATNSPLH
TRBV18	TRBJ1-6	ASSPSGTGVSPLH